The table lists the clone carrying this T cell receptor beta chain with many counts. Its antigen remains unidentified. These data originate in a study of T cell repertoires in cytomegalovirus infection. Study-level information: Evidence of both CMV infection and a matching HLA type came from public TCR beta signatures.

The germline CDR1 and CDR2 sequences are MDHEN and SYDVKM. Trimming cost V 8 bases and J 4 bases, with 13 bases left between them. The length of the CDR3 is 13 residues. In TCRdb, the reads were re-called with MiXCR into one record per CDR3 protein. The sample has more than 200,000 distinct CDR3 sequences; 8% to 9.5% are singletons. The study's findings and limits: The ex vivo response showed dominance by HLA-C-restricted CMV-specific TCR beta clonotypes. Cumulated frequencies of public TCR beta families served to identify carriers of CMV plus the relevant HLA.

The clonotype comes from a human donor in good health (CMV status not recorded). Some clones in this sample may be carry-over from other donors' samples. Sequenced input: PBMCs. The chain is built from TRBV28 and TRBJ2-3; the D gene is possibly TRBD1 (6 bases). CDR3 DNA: TGTGCCAGCGGTATACCAGGGGCAGATACGCAGTATTTT. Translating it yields CASGIPGADTQYF.